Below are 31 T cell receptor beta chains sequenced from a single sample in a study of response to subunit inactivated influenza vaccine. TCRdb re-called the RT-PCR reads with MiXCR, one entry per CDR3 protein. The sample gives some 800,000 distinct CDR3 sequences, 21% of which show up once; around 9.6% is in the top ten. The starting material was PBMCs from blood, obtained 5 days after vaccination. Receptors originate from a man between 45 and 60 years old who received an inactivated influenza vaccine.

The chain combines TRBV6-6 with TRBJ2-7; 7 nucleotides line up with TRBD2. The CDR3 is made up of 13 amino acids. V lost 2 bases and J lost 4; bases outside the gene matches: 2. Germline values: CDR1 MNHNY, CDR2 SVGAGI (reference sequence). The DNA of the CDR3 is TGTGCCAGCAGTTACGGGACTAAGTACGAGCAGTACTTC. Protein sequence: CASSYGTKYEQYF.

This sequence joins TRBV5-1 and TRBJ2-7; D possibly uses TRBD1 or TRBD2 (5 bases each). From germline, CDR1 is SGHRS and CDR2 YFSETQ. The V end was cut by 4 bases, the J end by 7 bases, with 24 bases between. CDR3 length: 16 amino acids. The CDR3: CASSPTPPGALREQYF. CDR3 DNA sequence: TGCGCCAGCAGCCCAACCCCCCCCGGGGCTTTGCGGGAGCAGTACTTC.

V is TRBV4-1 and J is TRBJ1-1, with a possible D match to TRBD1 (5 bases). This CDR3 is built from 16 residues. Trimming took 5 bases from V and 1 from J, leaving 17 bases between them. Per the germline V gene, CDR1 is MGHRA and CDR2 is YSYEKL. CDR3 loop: CASSSGTKSGNTEAFF. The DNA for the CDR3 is TGCGCCAGCAGCTCCGGGACCAAAAGCGGGAACACTGAAGCTTTCTTT.

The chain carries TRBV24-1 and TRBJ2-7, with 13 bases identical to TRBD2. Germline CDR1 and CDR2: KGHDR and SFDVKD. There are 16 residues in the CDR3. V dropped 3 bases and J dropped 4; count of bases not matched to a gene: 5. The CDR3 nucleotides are TGTGCCACCAGTGATCCCGGGACTAGCGGGACGTACGAGCAGTACTTC. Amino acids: CATSDPGTSGTYEQYF.

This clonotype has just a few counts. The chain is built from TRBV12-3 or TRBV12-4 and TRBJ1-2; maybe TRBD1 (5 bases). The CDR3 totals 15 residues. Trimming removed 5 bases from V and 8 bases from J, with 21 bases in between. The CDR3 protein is CASSPDDVGGRGYTF. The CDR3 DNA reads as TGTGCCAGCAGTCCTGACGATGTGGGGGGGAGAGGCTACACCTTC.

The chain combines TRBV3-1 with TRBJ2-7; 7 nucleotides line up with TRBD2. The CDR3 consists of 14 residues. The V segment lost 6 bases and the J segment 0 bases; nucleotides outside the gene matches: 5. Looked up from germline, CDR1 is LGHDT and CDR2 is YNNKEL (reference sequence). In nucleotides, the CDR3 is TGTGCCAGCAGGGGATCGGGAGGCTCCTACGAGCAGTACTTC. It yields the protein CASRGSGGSYEQYF.

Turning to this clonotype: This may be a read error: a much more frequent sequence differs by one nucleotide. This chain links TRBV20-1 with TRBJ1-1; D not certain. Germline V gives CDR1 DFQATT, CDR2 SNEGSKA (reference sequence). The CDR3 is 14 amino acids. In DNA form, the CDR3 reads TGCAGTGCTAGCGTACCCCTACAGTACACTGAAGCTATCTTT. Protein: CSASVPLQYTEAIF.

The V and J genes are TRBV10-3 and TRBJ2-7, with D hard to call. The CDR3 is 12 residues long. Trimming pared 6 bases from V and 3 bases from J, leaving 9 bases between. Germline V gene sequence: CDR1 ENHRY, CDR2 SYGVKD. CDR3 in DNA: TGTGCCATCAGGCGGAGAGTCTACGAGCAGTACTTC. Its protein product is CAIRRRVYEQYF.

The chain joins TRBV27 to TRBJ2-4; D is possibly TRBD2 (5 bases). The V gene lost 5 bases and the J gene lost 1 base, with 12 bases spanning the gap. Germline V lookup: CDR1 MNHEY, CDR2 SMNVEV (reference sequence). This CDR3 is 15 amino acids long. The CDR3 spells CASSHGLAAKNIQYF. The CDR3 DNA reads TGTGCCAGCAGTCACGGACTGGCGGCCAAAAACATTCAGTACTTC.

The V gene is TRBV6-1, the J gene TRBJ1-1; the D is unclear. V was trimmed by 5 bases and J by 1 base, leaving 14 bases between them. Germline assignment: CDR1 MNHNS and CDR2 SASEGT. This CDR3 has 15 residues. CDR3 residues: CASSIQPGRNTEAFF. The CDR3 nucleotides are TGTGCCAGCAGTATCCAACCCGGGAGGAACACTGAAGCTTTCTTT.

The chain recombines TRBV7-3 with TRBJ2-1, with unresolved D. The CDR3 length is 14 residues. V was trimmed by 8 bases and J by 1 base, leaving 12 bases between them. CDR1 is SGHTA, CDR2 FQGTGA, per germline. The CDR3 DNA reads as TGTGCCAGCGGGCGGTCGGGTTCCTACAATGAGCAGTTCTTC. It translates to CASGRSGSYNEQFF.

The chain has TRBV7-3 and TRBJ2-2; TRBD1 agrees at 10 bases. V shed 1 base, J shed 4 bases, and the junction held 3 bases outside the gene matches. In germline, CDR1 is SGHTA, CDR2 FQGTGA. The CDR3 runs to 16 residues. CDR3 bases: TGTGCCAGCAGCTTAATGGGACAGGGGACCACCGGGGAGCTGTTTTTT. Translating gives CASSLMGQGTTGELFF.

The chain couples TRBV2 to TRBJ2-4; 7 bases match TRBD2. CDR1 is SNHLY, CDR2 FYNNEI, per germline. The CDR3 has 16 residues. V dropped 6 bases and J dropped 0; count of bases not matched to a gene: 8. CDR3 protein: CASRSLADVAKNIQYF. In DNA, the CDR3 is TGTGCCAGCAGGTCTCTAGCGGATGTAGCCAAAAACATTCAGTACTTC. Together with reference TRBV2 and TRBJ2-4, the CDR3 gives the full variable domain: EPEVTQTPSHQVTQMGQEVILRCVPISNHLYFYWYRQILGQKVEFLVSFYNNEISEKSEIFDDQFSVERPDGSNFTLKIRSTKLEDSAMYFCASRSLADVAKNIQYFGAGTRLSVL.

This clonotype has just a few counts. The CDR3 DNA reads as TGTGCCAGTAGTCCCGCCGGGACTCTTTTCACAGATACGCAGTATTTT. Translated: CASSPAGTLFTDTQYF. The chain is built from TRBV19 and TRBJ2-3; perhaps TRBD2 as D (6 bases). The V end lost 5 bases, the J end lost 2 bases, and 17 bases lay between the germline ends. The CDR3 totals 16 residues. Per germline, CDR1 LNHDA and CDR2 SQIVND (reference sequence).

CDR3 sequence: CSAISPTGRANNEQFF. In DNA form, the CDR3 reads TGCAGTGCTATCTCACCGACTGGGCGGGCTAACAATGAGCAGTTCTTC. J is TRBJ2-1 and V is TRBV20-1, with D possibly matching TRBD2 (5 bases). This CDR3 is 16 amino acids long. Trimming removed 4 bases from V and 5 bases from J, with 21 bases in between. Germline values: CDR1 DFQATT, CDR2 SNEGSKA (reference sequence).

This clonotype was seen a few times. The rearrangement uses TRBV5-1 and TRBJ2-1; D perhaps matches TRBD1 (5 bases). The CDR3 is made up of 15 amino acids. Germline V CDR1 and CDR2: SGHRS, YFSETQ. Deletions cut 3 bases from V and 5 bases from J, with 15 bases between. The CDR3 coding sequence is TGCGCCAGCAGCTGGACAATCGCTTCCAACAATGAGCAGTTCTTC. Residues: CASSWTIASNNEQFF.

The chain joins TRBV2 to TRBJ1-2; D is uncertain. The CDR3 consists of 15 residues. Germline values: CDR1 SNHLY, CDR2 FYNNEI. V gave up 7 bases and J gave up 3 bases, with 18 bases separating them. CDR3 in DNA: TGTGCCAGCACCCCAATGCAGGCTATTGACTATGGCTACACCTTC. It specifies CASTPMQAIDYGYTF. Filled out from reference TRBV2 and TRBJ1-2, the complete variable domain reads EPEVTQTPSHQVTQMGQEVILRCVPISNHLYFYWYRQILGQKVEFLVSFYNNEISEKSEIFDDQFSVERPDGSNFTLKIRSTKLEDSAMYFCASTPMQAIDYGYTFGSGTRLTVV.

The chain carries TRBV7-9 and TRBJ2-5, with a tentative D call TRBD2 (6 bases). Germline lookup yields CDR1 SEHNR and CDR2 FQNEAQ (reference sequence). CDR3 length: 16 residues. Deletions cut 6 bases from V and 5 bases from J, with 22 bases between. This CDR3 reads CASRKVGSGFGETQYF. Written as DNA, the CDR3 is TGTGCCAGCAGAAAAGTTGGTAGCGGTTTTGGGGAGACCCAGTACTTC.

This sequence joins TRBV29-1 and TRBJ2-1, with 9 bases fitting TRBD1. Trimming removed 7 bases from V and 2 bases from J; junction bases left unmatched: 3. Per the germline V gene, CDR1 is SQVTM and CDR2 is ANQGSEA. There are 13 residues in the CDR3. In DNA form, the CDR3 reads TGCAGCGGCGGGACAGGGACCTACAATGAGCAGTTCTTC. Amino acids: CSGGTGTYNEQFF.

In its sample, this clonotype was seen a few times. The CDR3 bases are TGCGCCAGCAGCTCCGGGACTAGCGGGATGAATGAGCAGTTCTTC. Its translation: CASSSGTSGMNEQFF. This chain joins TRBV5-1 and TRBJ2-1, with 13 bases fitting TRBD2. The germline V gene encodes CDR1 SGHRS and CDR2 YFSETQ. The CDR3 is made up of 15 amino acids. The ends lost 3 bases at V and 7 bases at J; junction bases unmatched: 4.

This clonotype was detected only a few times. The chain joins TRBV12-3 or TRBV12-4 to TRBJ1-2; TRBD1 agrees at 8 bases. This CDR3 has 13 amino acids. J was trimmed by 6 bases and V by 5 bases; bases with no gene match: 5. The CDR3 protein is CASSITGGHGYTF. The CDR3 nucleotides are TGTGCCAGCAGTATAACAGGGGGTCATGGCTACACCTTC.

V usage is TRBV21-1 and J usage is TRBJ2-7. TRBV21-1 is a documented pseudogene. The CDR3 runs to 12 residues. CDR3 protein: CASSKCGNEQYF. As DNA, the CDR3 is TGTGCCAGCAGCAAATGTGGGAACGAGCAGTACTTC.

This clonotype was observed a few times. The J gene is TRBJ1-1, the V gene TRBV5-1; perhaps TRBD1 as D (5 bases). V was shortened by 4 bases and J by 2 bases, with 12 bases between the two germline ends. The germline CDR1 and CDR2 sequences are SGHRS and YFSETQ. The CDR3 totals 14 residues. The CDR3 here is CASSVDTSNTEAFF. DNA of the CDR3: TGCGCCAGCAGCGTGGACACATCCAACACTGAAGCTTTCTTT.

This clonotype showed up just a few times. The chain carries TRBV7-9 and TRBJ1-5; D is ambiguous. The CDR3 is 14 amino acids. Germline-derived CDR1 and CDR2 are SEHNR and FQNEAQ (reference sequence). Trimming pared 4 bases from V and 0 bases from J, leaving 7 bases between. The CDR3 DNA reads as TGTGCCAGCAGCTCCGTGTATAGCAATCAGCCCCAGCATTTT. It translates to CASSSVYSNQPQHF.

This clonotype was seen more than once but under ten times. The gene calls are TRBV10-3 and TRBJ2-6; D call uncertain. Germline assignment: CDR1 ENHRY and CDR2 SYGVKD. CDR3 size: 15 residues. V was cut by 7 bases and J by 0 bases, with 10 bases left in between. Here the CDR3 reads CAINAQGSGANVLTF. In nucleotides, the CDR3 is TGTGCCATCAATGCGCAAGGCTCTGGGGCCAACGTCCTGACTTTC.

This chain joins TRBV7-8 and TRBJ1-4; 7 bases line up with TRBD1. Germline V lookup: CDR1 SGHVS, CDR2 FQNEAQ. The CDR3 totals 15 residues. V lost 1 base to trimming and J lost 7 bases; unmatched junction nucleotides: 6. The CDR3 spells CASSLDRGEGEKLFF. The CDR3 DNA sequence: TGTGCCAGCAGCTTAGACAGGGGAGAAGGTGAAAAACTGTTTTTT.

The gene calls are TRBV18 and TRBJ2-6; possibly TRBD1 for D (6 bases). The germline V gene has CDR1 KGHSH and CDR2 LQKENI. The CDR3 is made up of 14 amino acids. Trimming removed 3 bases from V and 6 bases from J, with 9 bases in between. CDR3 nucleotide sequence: TGTGCCAGCTCACCCCGGACAGAGGCCAACGTCCTGACTTTC. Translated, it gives CASSPRTEANVLTF.

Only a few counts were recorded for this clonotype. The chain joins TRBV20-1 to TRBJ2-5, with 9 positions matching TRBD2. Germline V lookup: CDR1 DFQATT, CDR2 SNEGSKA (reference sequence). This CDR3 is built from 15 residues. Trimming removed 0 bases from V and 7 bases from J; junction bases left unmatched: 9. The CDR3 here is CSARDVLAGRGTQYF. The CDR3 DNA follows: TGCAGTGCTAGAGACGTACTAGCGGGTCGCGGGACCCAGTACTTC.

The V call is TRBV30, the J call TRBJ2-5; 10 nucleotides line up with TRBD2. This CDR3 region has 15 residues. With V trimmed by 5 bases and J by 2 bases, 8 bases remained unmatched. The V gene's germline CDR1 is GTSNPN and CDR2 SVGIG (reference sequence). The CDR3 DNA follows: TGTGCCTGGCAACCGGGACTAGCGAAACAAGAGACCCAGTACTTC. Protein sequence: CAWQPGLAKQETQYF.

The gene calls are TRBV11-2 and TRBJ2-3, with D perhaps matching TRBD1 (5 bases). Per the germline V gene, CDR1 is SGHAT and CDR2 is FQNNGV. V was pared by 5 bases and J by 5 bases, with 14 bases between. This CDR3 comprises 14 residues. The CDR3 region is CASSPTGPKDTQYF. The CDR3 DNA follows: TGTGCCAGCAGCCCCACAGGCCCTAAAGATACGCAGTATTTT. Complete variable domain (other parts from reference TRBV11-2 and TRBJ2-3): EAGVAQSPRYKIIEKRQSVAFWCNPISGHATLYWYQQILGQGPKLLIQFQNNGVVDDSQLPKDRFSAERLKGVDSTLKIQPAKLEDSAVYLCASSPTGPKDTQYFGPGTRLTVL.

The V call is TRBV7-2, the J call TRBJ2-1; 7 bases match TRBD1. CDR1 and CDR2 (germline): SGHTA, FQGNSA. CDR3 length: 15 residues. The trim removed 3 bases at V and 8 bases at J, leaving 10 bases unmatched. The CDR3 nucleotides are TGTGCCAGCAGCTTCTCGACAGGGACCGTAGATGAGCAGTTCTTC. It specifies CASSFSTGTVDEQFF.